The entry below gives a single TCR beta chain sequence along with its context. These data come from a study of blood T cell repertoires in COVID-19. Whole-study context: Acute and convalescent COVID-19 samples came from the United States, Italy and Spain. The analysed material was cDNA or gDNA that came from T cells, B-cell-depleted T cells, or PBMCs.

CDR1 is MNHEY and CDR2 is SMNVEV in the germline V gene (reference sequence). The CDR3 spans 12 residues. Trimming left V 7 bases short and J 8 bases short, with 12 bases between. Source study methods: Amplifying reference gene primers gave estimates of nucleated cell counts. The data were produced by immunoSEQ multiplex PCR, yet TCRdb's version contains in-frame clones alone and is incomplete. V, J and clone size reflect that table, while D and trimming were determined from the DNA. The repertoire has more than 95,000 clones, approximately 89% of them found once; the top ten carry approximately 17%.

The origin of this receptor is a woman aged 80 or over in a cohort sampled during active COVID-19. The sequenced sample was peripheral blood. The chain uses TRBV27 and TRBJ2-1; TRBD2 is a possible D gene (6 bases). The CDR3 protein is CASTQTRHEQFF. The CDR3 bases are TGTGCCAGCACTCAGACTAGACATGAGCAGTTCTTC.